Listed below are T cell receptor beta chains from one sample, sequenced in a study of shared clonotypes between healthy human individuals. Method: immunoSEQ multiplex PCR; TCRdb's copy keeps in-frame clones and lacks some. The table records over 2,000,000 clones, about 94% of them present only once. The sequenced material came from naive CD8+ T cells from PBMCs. Every receptor here comes from a man younger than 35 in good health. Some clones in this sample may be carry-over from other donors' samples. Each CDR3 is given with its conserved first and last residue. D genes are given only for firm matches. Size tells how often a clone was seen (once, few, many) or the class of an expanded clone, and some rows leave it out.

-,16,TRBJ2-3,-,TRBV18,TGTGCCAGCTCACCTGGTCCCCCCGGAGTCTCAGATACGCAGTATTTT,CASSPGPPGVSDTQYF
-,15,TRBJ2-7,-,TRBV9,TGTGCCAGCAGCGTAGGCCCGGCGCCCACGGAGGAGCAGTACTTC,CASSVGPAPTEEQYF
-,15,TRBJ1-1,-,TRBV7-2,TGTGCCACCCGGGGGAGAGATCCGCGGAACACTGAAGCTTTCTTT,CATRGRDPRNTEAFF
TRBD2,14,TRBJ2-2,-,TRBV4-3,TGCGCCAGCAGCCAACGGGGGGTTGCCGGGGAGCTGTTTTTT,CASSQRGVAGELFF
-,17,TRBJ1-3,-,TRBV28,TGTGCCAGCACCATCCCACGGGACTTTAGCTCTGGAAACACCATATATTTT,CASTIPRDFSSGNTIYF
TRBD2,15,TRBJ2-1,-,TRBV9,TGTGCCAGCAGCCAATGGACTAGCGGCTACAATGAGCAGTTCTTC,CASSQWTSGYNEQFF
-,12,TRBJ2-2,-,TRBV28,TGTGCCAGCAGTCCTAATCCCGGGGAGCTGTTTTTT,CASSPNPGELFF
-,10,TRBJ1-2,-,TRBV7-9,TGTGCCAGCAGCTCACCCGGCTACACCTTC,CASSSPGYTF
TRBD2,15,TRBJ2-1,-,TRBV9,TGTGCCAGCAGCGTCGGACTAGCGGGAGGGCATGAGCAGTTCTTC,CASSVGLAGGHEQFF
TRBD2,17,TRBJ2-7,-,TRBV4-3,TGCGCCAGCAGCCAAGTACTAGCGGGAGCGTTTTCCTACGAGCAGTACTTC,CASSQVLAGAFSYEQYF
-,12,TRBJ1-2,-,TRBV6-6,TGTGCCAGCAGCGAAATAGATGGGGGCTACACCTTC,CASSEIDGGYTF
-,11,TRBJ2-1,-,TRBV11-2,TGTGCCAGCAGCTCGGAGCTGGGGCAGTTCTTC,CASSSELGQFF
-,16,TRBJ2-3,-,TRBV11-2,TGTGCCAGCAGCTTTGTCAAAGGCATGAGGGCAGATACGCAGTATTTT,CASSFVKGMRADTQYF
-,13,TRBJ2-3,-,TRBV6-4,TGTGCCAGCAGTGACTCACAGGGTTCGACGCAGTATTTT,CASSDSQGSTQYF
-,15,TRBJ2-1,-,TRBV13,TGTGCCAGCAGCCCCTTTCGGGCTGCACGGGGTGAGCAGTTCTTC,CASSPFRAARGEQFF
-,16,TRBJ1-1,-,TRBV4-1,TGCGCCAGCAGCCAAGGACTCGGCGCAGGGAACACTGAAGCTTTCTTT,CASSQGLGAGNTEAFF
TRBD1,17,TRBJ1-2,-,TRBV11-2,TGTGCCAGCAGCTTATGGGTCCCGGGACAGGGTGGCTATGGCTACACCTTC,CASSLWVPGQGGYGYTF
TRBD1,18,TRBJ2-4,-,TRBV28,TGTGCCAGCATGCGGGACAGGCCATCAAAACTAGCCAAAAACATTCAGTACTTC,CASMRDRPSKLAKNIQYF
TRBD1,15,TRBJ2-7,-,TRBV4-3,TGCGCCAGCAGCCACGAGGGACAGGGAGTCTACGAGCAGTACTTC,CASSHEGQGVYEQYF
TRBD1,17,TRBJ2-6,once,TRBV7-8,TGTGCCAGCAGCTTACTTGGCAGGGGGCATGGGGCCAACGTCCTGACTTTC,CASSLLGRGHGANVLTF
TRBD2,19,TRBJ2-7,-,TRBV6-1,TGTGCCAGCAGTGAAGCGTTGGTAGCGGGAGCCCCTATCTCCTACGAGCAGTACTTC,CASSEALVAGAPISYEQYF
-,11,TRBJ1-1,few,TRBV30,TGTGCCTGGAAAAGAAACACTGAAGCTTTCTTT,CAWKRNTEAFF
-,11,TRBJ1-1,-,TRBV5-4,TGTGCCAGCACCTTTGGGTCTGAAGCTTTCTTT,CASTFGSEAFF
TRBD1,19,TRBJ1-2,-,TRBV9,TGTGCCAGCAGCGTAGCTACGGGAGGGGACAGGGAGTCTAACTATGGCTACACCTTC,CASSVATGGDRESNYGYTF
-,14,TRBJ1-1,-,TRBV4-2,TGTGCCAGCAGCCTCCAGGGACCGAACACTGAAGCTTTCTTT,CASSLQGPNTEAFF
-,13,TRBJ1-4,-,TRBV27,TGTGCCAGCAGCGGGGGGTTAGGTGAAAAACTGTTTTTT,CASSGGLGEKLFF
TRBD2,15,TRBJ2-1,-,TRBV9,TGTGCCAGCAGTCCTAGCGGGACGCCAAACAATGAGCAGTTCTTC,CASSPSGTPNNEQFF
-,14,TRBJ2-7,-,TRBV6-5,TGTGCCAGCAGTTACGAGAGCCCCTCGAGGGAGCAGTACTTC,CASSYESPSREQYF
TRBD2,19,TRBJ2-1,-,TRBV5-8,TGTGCCAGCATACAGGGACTAGCGGACTTAGAAAGCTCCTACAATGAGCAGTTCTTC,CASIQGLADLESSYNEQFF
-,14,TRBJ2-1,-,TRBV29-1,TGCAGCGTTGGGGGGGGGCACCGCTACAATGAGCAGTTCTTC,CSVGGGHRYNEQFF
TRBD2,19,TRBJ2-3,-,TRBV5-1,TGCGCCAGTGCCCCGGGACTAGCGAGTAGGATTGTCACCGCAGATACGCAGTATTTT,CASAPGLASRIVTADTQYF
TRBD1,16,TRBJ2-1,few,TRBV28,TGTGCCAGCAGTTTATACTCCGGGACAGGGAACCATGAGCAGTTCTTC,CASSLYSGTGNHEQFF
-,13,TRBJ1-1,few,TRBV14,TGTGCCAGCAGCTGGACACTGAACACTGAAGCTTTCTTT,CASSWTLNTEAFF
-,12,TRBJ2-1,-,TRBV29-1,TGCAGCGCTCTGACAGATTCCCCTGAGCAGTTCTTC,CSALTDSPEQFF
-,12,TRBJ2-7,-,TRBV25-1,TGTGCCAGTGGAGCAGGGTGGACCGAGCAGTACTTC,CASGAGWTEQYF
TRBD1,14,TRBJ2-7,-,TRBV4-1,TGCGCCAGCAGCCACCGGGACAGGGGCCCTGAGCAGTACTTC,CASSHRDRGPEQYF
-,16,TRBJ1-1,-,TRBV19,TGTGCCAGTAGTATTGCGGCAGGGGTAAGGGACACTGAAGCTTTCTTT,CASSIAAGVRDTEAFF
-,15,TRBJ2-1,-,TRBV6-5,TGTGCCAGCAGTTTTCGACTCGGCTCCTACAATGAGCAGTTCTTC,CASSFRLGSYNEQFF
TRBD2,17,TRBJ2-5,-,TRBV18,TGTGCCAGCTCACCCCCCTTTTTAAGCGGGATCTGGGAGACCCAGTACTTC,CASSPPFLSGIWETQYF
TRBD1,16,TRBJ2-7,-,TRBV27,TGTGCCAGCAGTGATACTTCGGGACAGTTTTTCTACGAGCAGTACTTC,CASSDTSGQFFYEQYF